This T cell receptor beta chain is drawn from a study of cytomegalovirus exposure and HLA in healthy donors. Study information: In an early release, HLA-typed donors contributed about 80 million unique TCR sequences.

Trimming stripped 0 bases from V and 7 bases from J, with 12 bases between. This CDR3 has 15 amino acids. Germline values: CDR1 MNHEY, CDR2 SVGAGI. Regarding the study as a whole: Reported findings show TCR beta sequences accurately forecast HLA-A and HLA-B alleles in most subjects. Earlier analysis looked at TCR beta V segments, and most were productive about 90% or about 30% of the time.

Remarks on this clone: No antigen is known for it.

Primers included in the PCR were 60 Vbeta and 13 Jbeta primers. The assay was immunoSEQ multiplex PCR, and TCRdb's table has in-frame clones only and misses some. Among 120,000 to 150,000 clones listed, 61% were seen once. The sequenced sample consisted of PBMCs. The receptor was isolated from a male donor in good health and CMV-seronegative. The chain joins TRBV6-5 to TRBJ1-4, with D maybe TRBD1 (5 bases). The CDR3 sequence is CASSYSDPQGEKLFF. The DNA for the CDR3 is TGTGCCAGCAGTTACTCGGACCCTCAGGGTGAAAAACTGTTTTTT.